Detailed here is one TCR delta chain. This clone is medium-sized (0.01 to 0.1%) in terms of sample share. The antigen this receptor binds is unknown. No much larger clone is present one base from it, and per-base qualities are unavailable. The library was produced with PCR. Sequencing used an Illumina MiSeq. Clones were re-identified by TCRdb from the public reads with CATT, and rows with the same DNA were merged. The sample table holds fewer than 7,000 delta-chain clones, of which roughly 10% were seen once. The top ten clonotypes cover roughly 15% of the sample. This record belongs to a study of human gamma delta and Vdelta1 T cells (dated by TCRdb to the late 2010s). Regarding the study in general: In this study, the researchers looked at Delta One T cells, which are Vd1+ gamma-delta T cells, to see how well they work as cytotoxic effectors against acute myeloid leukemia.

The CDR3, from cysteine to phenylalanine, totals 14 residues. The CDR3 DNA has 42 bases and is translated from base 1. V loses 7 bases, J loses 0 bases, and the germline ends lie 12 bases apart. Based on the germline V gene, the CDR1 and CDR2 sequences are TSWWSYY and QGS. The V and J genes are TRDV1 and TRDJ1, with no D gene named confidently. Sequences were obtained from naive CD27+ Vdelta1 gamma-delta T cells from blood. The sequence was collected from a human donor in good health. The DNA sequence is TGTGCTCTTGCCTTGGGTAGGTACACCGATAAACTCATCTTT. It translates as CALALGRYTDKLIF.